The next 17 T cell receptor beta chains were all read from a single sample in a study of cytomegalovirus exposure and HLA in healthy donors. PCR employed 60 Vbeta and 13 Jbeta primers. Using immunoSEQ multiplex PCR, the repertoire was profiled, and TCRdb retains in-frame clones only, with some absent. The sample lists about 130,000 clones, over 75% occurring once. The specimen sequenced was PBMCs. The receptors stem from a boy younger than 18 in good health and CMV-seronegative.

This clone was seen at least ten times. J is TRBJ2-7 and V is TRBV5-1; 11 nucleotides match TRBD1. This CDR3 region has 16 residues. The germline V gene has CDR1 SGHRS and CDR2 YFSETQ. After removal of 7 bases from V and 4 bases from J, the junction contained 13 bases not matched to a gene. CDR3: CASYPDPGQGVYEQYF. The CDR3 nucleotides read TGCGCCAGCTATCCAGACCCGGGACAGGGGGTTTACGAGCAGTACTTC.

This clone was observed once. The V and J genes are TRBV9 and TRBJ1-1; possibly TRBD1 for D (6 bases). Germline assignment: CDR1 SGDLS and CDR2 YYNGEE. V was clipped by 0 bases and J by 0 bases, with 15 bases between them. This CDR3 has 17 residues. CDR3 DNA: TGTGCCAGCAGCGTAGGCGCGGTAGGACAGATGAACACTGAAGCTTTCTTT. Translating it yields CASSVGAVGQMNTEAFF.

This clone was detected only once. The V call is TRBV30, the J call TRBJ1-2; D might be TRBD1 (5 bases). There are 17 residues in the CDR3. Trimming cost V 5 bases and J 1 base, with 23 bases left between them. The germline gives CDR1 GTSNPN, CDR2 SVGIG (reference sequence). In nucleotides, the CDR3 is TGTGCCTGGGGGGGGGTCCTGTCCAGAGGGAATAACTATGGCTACACCTTC. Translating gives CAWGGVLSRGNNYGYTF.

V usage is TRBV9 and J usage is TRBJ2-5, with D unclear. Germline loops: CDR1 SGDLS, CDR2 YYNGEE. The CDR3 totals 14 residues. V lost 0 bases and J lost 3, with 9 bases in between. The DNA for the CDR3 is TGTGCCAGCAGCGTAGGTCCGCTAGAAGAGACCCAGTACTTC. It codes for CASSVGPLEETQYF.

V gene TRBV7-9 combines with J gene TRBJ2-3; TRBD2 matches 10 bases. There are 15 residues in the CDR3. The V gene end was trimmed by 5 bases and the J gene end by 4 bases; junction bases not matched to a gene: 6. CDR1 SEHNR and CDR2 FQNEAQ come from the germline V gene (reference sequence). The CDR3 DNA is TGTGCCAGCAGCCTCACCCTAGCGGGAGCAGATACGCAGTATTTT. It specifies CASSLTLAGADTQYF. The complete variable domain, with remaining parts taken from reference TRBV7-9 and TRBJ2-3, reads DTGVSQNPRHKITKRGQNVTFRCDPISEHNRLYWYRQTLGQGPEFLTYFQNEAQLEKSRLLSDRFSAERPKGSFSTLEIQRTEQGDSAMYLCASSLTLAGADTQYFGPGTRLTVL.

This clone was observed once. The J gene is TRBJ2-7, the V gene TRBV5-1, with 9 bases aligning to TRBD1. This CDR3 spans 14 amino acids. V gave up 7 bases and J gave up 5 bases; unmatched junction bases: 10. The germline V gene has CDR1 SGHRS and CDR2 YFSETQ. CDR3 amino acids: CASGRDGTGHEQYF. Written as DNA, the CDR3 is TGCGCCAGCGGAAGGGACGGGACAGGGCACGAGCAGTACTTC.

The CDR3 spells CASSLPGLAGGKGNEQFF. CDR3 in DNA: TGTGCCAGCAGCTTACCTGGACTAGCGGGGGGTAAGGGCAATGAGCAGTTCTTC. V gene TRBV7-2 combines with J gene TRBJ2-1, with 14 bases fitting TRBD2. The V gene's germline CDR1 is SGHTA and CDR2 FQGNSA. This CDR3 has 18 residues. V was clipped by 2 bases and J by 6 bases; unmatched bases: 9.

CDR3 sequence reads: CSGGDRGSEQYF. As DNA, the CDR3 is TGCAGCGGTGGGGACAGGGGCTCCGAGCAGTACTTC. This chain links TRBV29-1 with TRBJ2-5; the match to TRBD1 covers 10 bases. The DNA end lines up better with TRBJ2-7; the J call may be wrong. This CDR3 spans 12 amino acids. CDR1 SQVTM and CDR2 ANQGSEA come from the germline V gene.

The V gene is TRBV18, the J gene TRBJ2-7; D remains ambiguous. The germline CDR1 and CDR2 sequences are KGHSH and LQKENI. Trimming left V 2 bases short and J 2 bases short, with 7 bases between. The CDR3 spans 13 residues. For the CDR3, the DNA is TGTGCCAGCTCACCAGAAGCAACCTACGAGCAGTACTTC. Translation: CASSPEATYEQYF.

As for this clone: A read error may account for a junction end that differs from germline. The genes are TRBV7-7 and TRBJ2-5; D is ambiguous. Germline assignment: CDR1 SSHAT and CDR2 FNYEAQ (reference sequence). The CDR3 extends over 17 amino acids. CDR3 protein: CASSLLTAAPLLETQYF. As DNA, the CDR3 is TGTGCTAGCAGCTTATTAACCGCAGCGCCACTCCTGGAGACCCAGTACTTC.

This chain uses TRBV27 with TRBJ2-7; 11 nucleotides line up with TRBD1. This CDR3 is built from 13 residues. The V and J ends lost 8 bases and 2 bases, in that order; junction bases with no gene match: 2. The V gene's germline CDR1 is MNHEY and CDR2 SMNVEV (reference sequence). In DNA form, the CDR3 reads TGTGCCAGCGGGGGACAGGGGGCCTACGAGCAGTACTTC. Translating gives CASGGQGAYEQYF.

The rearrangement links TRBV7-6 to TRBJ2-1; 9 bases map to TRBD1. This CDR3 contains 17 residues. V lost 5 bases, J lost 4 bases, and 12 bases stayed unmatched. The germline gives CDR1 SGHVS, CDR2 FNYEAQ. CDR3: CASSRSTGGFSYNEQFF. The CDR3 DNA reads TGTGCCAGCAGCAGAAGTACAGGGGGCTTTAGTTACAATGAGCAGTTCTTC.

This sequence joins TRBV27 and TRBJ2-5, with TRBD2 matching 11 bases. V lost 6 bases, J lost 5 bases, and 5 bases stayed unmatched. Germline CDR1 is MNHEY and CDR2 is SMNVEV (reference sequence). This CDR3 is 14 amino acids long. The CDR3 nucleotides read TGTGCCAGCAGACTCCTAGCGGGAGGTGAGACCCAGTACTTC. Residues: CASRLLAGGETQYF.

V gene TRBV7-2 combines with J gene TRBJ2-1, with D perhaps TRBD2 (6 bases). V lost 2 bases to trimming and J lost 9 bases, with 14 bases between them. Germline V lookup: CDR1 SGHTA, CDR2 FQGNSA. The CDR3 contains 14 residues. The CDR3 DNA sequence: TGTGCCAGCAGCTTATCGGCCCAGGGAGGTGAGCAGTTCTTC. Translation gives CASSLSAQGGEQFF.

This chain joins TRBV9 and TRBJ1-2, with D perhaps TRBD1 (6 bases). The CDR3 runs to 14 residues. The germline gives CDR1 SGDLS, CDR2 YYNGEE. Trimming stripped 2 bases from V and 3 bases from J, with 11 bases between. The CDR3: CASSVQGTYYGYTF. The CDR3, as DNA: TGTGCCAGCAGCGTTCAGGGGACGTACTATGGCTACACCTTC.

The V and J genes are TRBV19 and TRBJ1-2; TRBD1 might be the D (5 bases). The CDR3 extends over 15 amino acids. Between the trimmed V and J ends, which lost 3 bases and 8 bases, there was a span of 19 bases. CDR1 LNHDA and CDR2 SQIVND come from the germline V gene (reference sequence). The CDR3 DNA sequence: TGTGCCAGTAGTATCCAGCAGGGATCCCCTGGGGGCTACACCTTC. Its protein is CASSIQQGSPGGYTF.

This chain's CDR3 is CASSAGLATTDTQYF. For the CDR3, the DNA is TGTGCCAGCAGCGCGGGACTAGCGACAACAGATACGCAGTATTTT. The V and J genes are TRBV9 and TRBJ2-3, with 10 bases matching TRBD2. V was pared by 3 bases and J by 3 bases, with 4 bases of the junction left unmatched. The germline CDR1 and CDR2 sequences are SGDLS and YYNGEE. CDR3 length equals 15 residues.